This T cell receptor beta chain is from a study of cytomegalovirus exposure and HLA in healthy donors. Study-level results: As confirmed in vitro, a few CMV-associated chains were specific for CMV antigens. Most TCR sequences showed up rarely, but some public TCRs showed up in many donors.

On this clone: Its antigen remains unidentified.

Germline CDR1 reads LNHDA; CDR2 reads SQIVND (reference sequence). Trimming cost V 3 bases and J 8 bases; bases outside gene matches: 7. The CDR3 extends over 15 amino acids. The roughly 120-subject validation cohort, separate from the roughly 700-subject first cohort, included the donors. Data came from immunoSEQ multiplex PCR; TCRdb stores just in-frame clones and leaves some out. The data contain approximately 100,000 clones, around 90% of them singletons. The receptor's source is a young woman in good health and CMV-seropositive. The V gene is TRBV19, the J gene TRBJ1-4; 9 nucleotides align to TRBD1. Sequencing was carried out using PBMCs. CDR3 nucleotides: TGTGCCAGTAGTATCCGGACAGGGGTGGAGGAAAAACTGTTTTTT. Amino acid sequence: CASSIRTGVEEKLFF.